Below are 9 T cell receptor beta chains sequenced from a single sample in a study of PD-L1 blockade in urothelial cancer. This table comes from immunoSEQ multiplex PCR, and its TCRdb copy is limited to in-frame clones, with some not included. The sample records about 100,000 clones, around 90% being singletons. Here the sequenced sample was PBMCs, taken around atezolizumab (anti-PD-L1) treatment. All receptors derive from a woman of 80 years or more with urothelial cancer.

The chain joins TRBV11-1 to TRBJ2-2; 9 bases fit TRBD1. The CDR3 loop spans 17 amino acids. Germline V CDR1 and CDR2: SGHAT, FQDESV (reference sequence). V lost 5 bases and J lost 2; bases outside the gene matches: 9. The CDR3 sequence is CASSQRGQGPNTGELFF. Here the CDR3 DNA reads TGTGCCAGCAGCCAAAGGGGACAGGGACCAAACACCGGGGAGCTGTTTTTT.

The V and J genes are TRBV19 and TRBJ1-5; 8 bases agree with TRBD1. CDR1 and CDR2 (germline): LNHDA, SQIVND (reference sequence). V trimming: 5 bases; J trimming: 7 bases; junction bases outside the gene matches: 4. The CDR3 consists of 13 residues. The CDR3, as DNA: TGTGCCAGTAGTCCACAGGGGGACCAGCCCCAGCATTTT. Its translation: CASSPQGDQPQHF.

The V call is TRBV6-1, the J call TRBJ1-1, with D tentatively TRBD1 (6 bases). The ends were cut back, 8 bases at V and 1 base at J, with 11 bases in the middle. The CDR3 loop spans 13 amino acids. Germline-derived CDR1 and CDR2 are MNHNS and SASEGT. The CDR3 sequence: CASLGGPNTEAFF. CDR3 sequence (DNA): TGTGCCAGCCTGGGGGGGCCGAACACTGAAGCTTTCTTT.

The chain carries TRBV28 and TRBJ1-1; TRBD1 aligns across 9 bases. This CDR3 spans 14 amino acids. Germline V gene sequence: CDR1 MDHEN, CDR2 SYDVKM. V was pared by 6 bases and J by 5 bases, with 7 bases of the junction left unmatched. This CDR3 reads CASRPGQGGTEAFF. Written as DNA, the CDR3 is TGTGCCAGCAGGCCGGGACAGGGAGGGACTGAAGCTTTCTTT.

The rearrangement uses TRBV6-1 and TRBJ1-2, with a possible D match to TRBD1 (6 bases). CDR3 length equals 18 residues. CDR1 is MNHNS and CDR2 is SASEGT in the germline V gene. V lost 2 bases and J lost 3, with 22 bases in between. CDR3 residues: CASSERAFGGATDYGYTF. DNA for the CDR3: TGTGCCAGCAGTGAAAGGGCCTTTGGGGGGGCAACGGACTATGGCTACACCTTC.

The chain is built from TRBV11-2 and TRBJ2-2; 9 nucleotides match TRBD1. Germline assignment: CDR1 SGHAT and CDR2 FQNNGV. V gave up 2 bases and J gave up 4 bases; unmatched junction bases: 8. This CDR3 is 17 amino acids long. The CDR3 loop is CASSLSGTGSSTGELFF. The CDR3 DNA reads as TGTGCCAGCAGCTTATCCGGGACAGGGAGCAGCACCGGGGAGCTGTTTTTT.

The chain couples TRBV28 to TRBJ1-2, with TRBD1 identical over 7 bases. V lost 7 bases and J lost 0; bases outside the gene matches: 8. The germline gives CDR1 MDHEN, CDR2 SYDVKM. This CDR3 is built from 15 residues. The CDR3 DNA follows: TGTGCCAGCAACCGGCGGCAGGGGGCTAACTATGGCTACACCTTC. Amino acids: CASNRRQGANYGYTF.

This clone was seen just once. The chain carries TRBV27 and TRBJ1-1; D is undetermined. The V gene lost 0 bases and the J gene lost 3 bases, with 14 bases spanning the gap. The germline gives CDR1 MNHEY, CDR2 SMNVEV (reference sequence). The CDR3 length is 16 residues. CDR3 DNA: TGTGCCAGCAGTTTATCGCAGGTGCCCCCGTACACTGAAGCTTTCTTT. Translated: CASSLSQVPPYTEAFF.

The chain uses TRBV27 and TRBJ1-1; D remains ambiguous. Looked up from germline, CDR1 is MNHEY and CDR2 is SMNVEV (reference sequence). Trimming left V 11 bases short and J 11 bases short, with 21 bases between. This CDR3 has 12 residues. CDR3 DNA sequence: TGTGCCGTCGCACCAGCCACGGGATATGCTTTCTTT. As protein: CAVAPATGYAFF.